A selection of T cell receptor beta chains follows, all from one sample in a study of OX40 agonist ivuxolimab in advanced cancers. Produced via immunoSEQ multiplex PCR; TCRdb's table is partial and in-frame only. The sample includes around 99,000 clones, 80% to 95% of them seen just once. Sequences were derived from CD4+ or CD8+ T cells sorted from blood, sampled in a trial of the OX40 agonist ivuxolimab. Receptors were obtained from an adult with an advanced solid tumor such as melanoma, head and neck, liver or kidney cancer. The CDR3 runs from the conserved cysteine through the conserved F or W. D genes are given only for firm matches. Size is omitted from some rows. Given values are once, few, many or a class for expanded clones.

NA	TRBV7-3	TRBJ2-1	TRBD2	TGTGCCAGCAGCTTAGGGACTAGCGGGAGCAATGAGCAGTTCTTC	CASSLGTSGSNEQFF
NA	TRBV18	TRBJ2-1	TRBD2	TGTGCCAGCTCACCAGGTTCCCTAGCGGGGGGCAATGAGCAGTTCTTC	CASSPGSLAGGNEQFF
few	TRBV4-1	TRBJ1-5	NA	TGCGCCAGCAGCCTGGACAGCCAGAATCAGCCCCAGCATTTT	CASSLDSQNQPQHF
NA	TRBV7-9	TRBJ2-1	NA	TGTGCCAGCCCCAGGGGGGGGTCCTACAATGAGCAGTTCTTC	CASPRGGSYNEQFF
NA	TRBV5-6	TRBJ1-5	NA	TGTGCCAGCAGCTCATGGGGGGGCAATCAGCCCCAGCATTTT	CASSSWGGNQPQHF
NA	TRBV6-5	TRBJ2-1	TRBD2	TGTGCCAGCGGCCCGTCAGCGGGAGGGCAGTTCTTC	CASGPSAGGQFF
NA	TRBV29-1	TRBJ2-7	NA	TGCAGCGTTGGAAGAGGTTACGAGCAGTACTTC	CSVGRGYEQYF
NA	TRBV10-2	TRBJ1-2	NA	TGCGCCAGCAGCCAGATGGACTCTGGCTACACCTTC	CASSQMDSGYTF
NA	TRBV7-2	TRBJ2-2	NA	TGTGCCAGCGTCTCCTGGGGAGGAGACACCGGGGAGCTGTTTTTT	CASVSWGGDTGELFF
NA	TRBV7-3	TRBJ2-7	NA	TGTGCCAGCTCCCAGTACTCCTCCTACGAGCAGTACTTC	CASSQYSSYEQYF
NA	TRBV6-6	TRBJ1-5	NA	TGTGCCAGCAGTTACGGGGCACTCAATCAGCCCCAGCATTTT	CASSYGALNQPQHF
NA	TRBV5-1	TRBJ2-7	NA	TGCGCCAGCAGCTCTACTCTAGGCTACGAGCAGTACTTC	CASSSTLGYEQYF
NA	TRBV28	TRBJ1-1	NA	TGTGCCAGCAGTCCCCGCTATGAAGCTTTCTTT	CASSPRYEAFF
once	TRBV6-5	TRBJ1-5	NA	TGTGCCAGCCAGAGGGTAGGAGAGAGCAATCAGCCCCAGCATTTT	CASQRVGESNQPQHF
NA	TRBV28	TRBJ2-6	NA	TGTGCCAGCAGGGCTGCAGCCAACGTCCTGACTTTC	CASRAAANVLTF
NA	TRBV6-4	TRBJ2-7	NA	TGTGCCAGCAGTGTTAACGGGGCAACCTACGAGCAGTACTTC	CASSVNGATYEQYF
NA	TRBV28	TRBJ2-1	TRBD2	TGTGCCAGCAGTTCTAGCGGGAGCCGGAATGAGCAGTTCTTC	CASSSSGSRNEQFF
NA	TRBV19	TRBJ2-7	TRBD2	TGTGCCAGTAGTATAGATCAACTAGCGGGAAGGTACGAGCAGTACTTC	CASSIDQLAGRYEQYF
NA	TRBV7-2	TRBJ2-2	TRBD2	TGTGCCAGCAGCTGGGGGACTAGCGGGAGTCGAGGGGAGCTGTTTTTT	CASSWGTSGSRGELFF
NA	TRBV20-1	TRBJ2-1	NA	TGCAGTGCTATGAGCAATGAGCAGTTCTTC	CSAMSNEQFF
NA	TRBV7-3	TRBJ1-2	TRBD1	TGTGCCAGCAGCCCCAATACAGGGGCGGGGGGCTACACCTTC	CASSPNTGAGGYTF
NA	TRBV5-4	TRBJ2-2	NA	TGTGCCAGCAGCTTGGCGGGGGGCGCGTTGAACACCGGGGAGCTGTTTTTT	CASSLAGGALNTGELFF
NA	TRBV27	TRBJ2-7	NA	TGTGCCAGCAGCCACCTAAACAGAAATTCCTACGAGCAGTACTTC	CASSHLNRNSYEQYF
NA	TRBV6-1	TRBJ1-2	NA	TGTGCCAGCAGTGAAACAGGGTCCTTAGGCTACACCTTC	CASSETGSLGYTF
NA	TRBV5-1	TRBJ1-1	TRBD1	TGCGCCAGCAGCGCCCGGGACAGGGGAGAAGAGACTGAAGCTTTCTTT	CASSARDRGEETEAFF
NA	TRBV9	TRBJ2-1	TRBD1	TGTGCCAGCAGAGCTACAGGGGGCTGGGAGCAGTTCTTC	CASRATGGWEQFF
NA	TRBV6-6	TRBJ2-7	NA	TGTGCCAGCACCCCAAGCGGGCAAACCTACGAGCAGTACTTC	CASTPSGQTYEQYF
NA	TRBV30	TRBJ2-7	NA	TGTGCCTGGAGTGTAGCCGGTACGAGCTCCTACGAGCAGTACTTC	CAWSVAGTSSYEQYF
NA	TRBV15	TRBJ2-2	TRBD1	TGTGCCACCAGCAGAGATAGGGACAGGGACGTCACCGGGGAGCTGTTTTTT	CATSRDRDRDVTGELFF
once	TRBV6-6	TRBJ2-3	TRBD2	TGTGCCAGCATCACGGGCGGGGGACCTAGCACAGATACGCAGTATTTT	CASITGGGPSTDTQYF
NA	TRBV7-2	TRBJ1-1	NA	TGTGCCAGCAGCACCAGACAGAACACTGAAGCTTTCTTT	CASSTRQNTEAFF
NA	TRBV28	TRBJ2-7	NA	TGTGCCAGCAGGTTACAGGAGCTCTCCTACGAGCAGTACTTC	CASRLQELSYEQYF
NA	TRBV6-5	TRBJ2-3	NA	TGTGCCAGCAGTTACGTTGGCGGGGCTAGCACAGATACGCAGTATTTT	CASSYVGGASTDTQYF
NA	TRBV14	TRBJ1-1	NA	TGTGCCAGCAGCCCGACAGGTTTTGAGGACACTGAAGCTTTCTTT	CASSPTGFEDTEAFF
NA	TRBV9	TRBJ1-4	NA	TGTGCCAGCACCCCGGCCCCAACTAATGAAAAACTGTTTTTT	CASTPAPTNEKLFF
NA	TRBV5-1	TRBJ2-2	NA	TGCGCCAGCAGCTTGACAGCGAACACCGGGGAGCTGTTTTTT	CASSLTANTGELFF
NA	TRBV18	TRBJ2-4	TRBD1	TGTGCCAGCTCACCAGGGACAGGGAAGGAAAACATTCAGTACTTC	CASSPGTGKENIQYF
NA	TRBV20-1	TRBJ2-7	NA	TGCAGTGCCCCGGTCGGGCGGGACTCGTACTTC	CSAPVGRDSYF
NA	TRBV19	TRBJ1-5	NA	TGTGCCAGTAACTCCGGAGTCAGCTGGCAGCCCCAGCATTTT	CASNSGVSWQPQHF
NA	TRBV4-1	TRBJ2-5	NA	TGCGCCAGCAGCCAAGATTGGGGTAGCGGACAAGAGACCCAGTACTTC	CASSQDWGSGQETQYF
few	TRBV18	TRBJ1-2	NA	TGTGCCAGCTCACCACTAGAAGGGGAAGGTGGTGGCTACACCTTC	CASSPLEGEGGGYTF
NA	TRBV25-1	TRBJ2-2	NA	TGTGCCAGCAGTAGGAACGGGGAGCTGTTTTTT	CASSRNGELFF